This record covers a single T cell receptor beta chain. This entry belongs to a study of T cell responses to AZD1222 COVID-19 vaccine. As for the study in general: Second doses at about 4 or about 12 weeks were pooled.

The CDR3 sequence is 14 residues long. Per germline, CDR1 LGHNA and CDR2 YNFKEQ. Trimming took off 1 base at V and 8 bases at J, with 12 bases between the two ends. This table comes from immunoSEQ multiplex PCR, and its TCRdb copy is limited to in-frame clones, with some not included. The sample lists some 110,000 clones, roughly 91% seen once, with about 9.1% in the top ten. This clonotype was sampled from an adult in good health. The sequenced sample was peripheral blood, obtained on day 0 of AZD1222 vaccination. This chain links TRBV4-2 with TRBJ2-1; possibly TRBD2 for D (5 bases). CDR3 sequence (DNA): TGTGCCAGCAGCCAAGGCGAGGGTAGTGATGAGCAGTTCTTC. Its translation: CASSQGEGSDEQFF.